A single sample is the source of the 28 T cell receptor beta chains below, sequenced in a study of T-cell reconstitution after alpha-beta-depleted transplantation in children. A library of TCRbeta sequences, prepared with unique molecular identifiers, was generated. In TCRdb, the PCR reads were re-called with MiXCR into one record per CDR3 protein. The top ten hold nearly 25% of the sample, which has about 130,000 distinct CDR3 sequences, about 9.9% seen once. The sample consisted of PBMCs, mostly from graft donor cells, taken 180 days after TCRalphabeta/CD19-depleted stem cell transplant. The source is a girl in the first two years of life who had a stem cell transplant for combined immunodeficiency, so the T cells may come from the graft donor.

This clonotype was picked up many times. The CDR3, as DNA: TGTGCCAGCAGCTTAGAAGCGGGGGGTTGGACAGATACGCAGTATTTT. Protein sequence: CASSLEAGGWTDTQYF. The genes are TRBV7-3 and TRBJ2-3; TRBD2 aligns across 9 bases. The CDR3 totals 16 residues. Germline-derived CDR1 and CDR2 are SGHTA and FQGTGA. The V and J ends lost 2 bases and 3 bases, in that order; junction bases with no gene match: 6.

This clonotype showed up many times. J is TRBJ2-2 and V is TRBV29-1; D might be TRBD1 (6 bases). The V gene's germline CDR1 is SQVTM and CDR2 ANQGSEA. Trimming removed 5 bases from V and 1 base from J, with 11 bases in between. The CDR3 has 14 residues. The CDR3 reads CSVRPTGNTGELFF. CDR3 bases: TGCAGCGTTCGACCGACAGGGAACACCGGGGAGCTGTTTTTT.

The V call is TRBV6-5, the J call TRBJ2-7; no firm D call. The CDR3 contains 15 residues. In germline, CDR1 is MNHEY, CDR2 SVGAGI. V lost 2 bases and J 3 bases, leaving 14 bases between the germline ends. The DNA of the CDR3 is TGTGCCAGCAGTTACACCCCTTACCTCGGCTACGAGCAGTACTTC. This codes for CASSYTPYLGYEQYF.

The J gene is TRBJ2-1, the V gene TRBV19; 8 nucleotides line up with TRBD1. Germline V lookup: CDR1 LNHDA, CDR2 SQIVND (reference sequence). CDR3 size: 14 residues. Germline trimming cut 7 bases from V and 8 bases from J; bases unmatched to any gene: 10. The DNA for the CDR3 is TGTGCCAGTACGCCCCGGACAGGGTGGGATGAGCAGTTCTTC. Residues: CASTPRTGWDEQFF.

The CDR3 sequence: CATSLAGDAYNEQFF. The CDR3 bases are TGTGCCACCAGCTTGGCAGGGGATGCCTACAATGAGCAGTTCTTC. The chain couples TRBV15 to TRBJ2-1; weak D call: TRBD1 (6 bases). The CDR3 has 15 amino acids. The V end lost 5 bases, the J end lost 2 bases, and 13 bases lay between the germline ends. Germline V gene sequence: CDR1 LNHNV, CDR2 YYDKDF (reference sequence).

This clonotype was seen only a few times. V and J are TRBV20-1 and TRBJ2-7; 11 positions agree with TRBD1. Per the germline V gene, CDR1 is DFQATT and CDR2 is SNEGSKA (reference sequence). CDR3 size: 15 residues. The trim removed 6 bases at V and 9 bases at J, leaving 16 bases unmatched. In nucleotides, the CDR3 is TGCAGTGCCCGAGGGCGGGACAGGGGGGTTGTTGGGCAGTACTTC. It translates to CSARGRDRGVVGQYF.

The sample holds a few counts of this clonotype. This chain uses TRBV29-1 with TRBJ2-7, with D hard to call. The CDR3 sequence is 11 residues long. Germline V CDR1 and CDR2: SQVTM, ANQGSEA. Trimming removed 6 bases at V and 1 base at J, with 7 bases between. The CDR3 reads CSVRLSYEQYF. The CDR3 coding sequence is TGCAGCGTCCGACTTTCCTACGAGCAGTACTTC.

The chain uses TRBV4-3 and TRBJ2-4, with D possibly TRBD2 on 6 matching bases. The V end lost 0 bases, the J end lost 5 bases, and 8 bases lay between the germline ends. CDR1 LGHNA and CDR2 YSLEER come from the germline V gene. The CDR3 contains 14 residues. CDR3 residues: CASSQDPGENIQYF. CDR3 in DNA: TGCGCCAGCAGCCAAGATCCGGGGGAAAACATTCAGTACTTC.

This clonotype was detected ten times or more. CDR3: CASSSARNEKLFF. The CDR3 coding sequence is TGTGCCAGCAGTTCGGCCCGTAATGAAAAACTGTTTTTT. The J gene is TRBJ1-4, the V gene TRBV6-5, with unresolved D. The V gene lost 4 bases and the J gene lost 4 bases, with 7 bases spanning the gap. Germline V lookup: CDR1 MNHEY, CDR2 SVGAGI. The CDR3 totals 13 residues.

Only a few counts were recorded for this clonotype. The chain couples TRBV12-3 or TRBV12-4 to TRBJ2-5, with a possible D match to TRBD2 (6 bases). The CDR3 covers 14 residues. The V gene lost 6 bases and the J gene lost 5 bases, with 16 bases spanning the gap. CDR3 residues: CASSPPLGGETQYF. The CDR3 nucleotides read TGTGCCAGCAGCCCACCACTAGGAGGGGAGACCCAGTACTTC.

The gene calls are TRBV7-8 and TRBJ2-1, with D perhaps TRBD2 (5 bases). V lost 5 bases and J 3 bases, leaving 17 bases between the germline ends. The CDR3 loop spans 16 amino acids. Germline lookup yields CDR1 SGHVS and CDR2 FQNEAQ. The DNA of the CDR3 is TGTGCCAGCAGCCCGACGTGGAGCGGATTCTACAATGAGCAGTTCTTC. This codes for CASSPTWSGFYNEQFF.

The gene calls are TRBV20-1 and TRBJ2-5; D perhaps matches TRBD2 (5 bases). Trimming removed 4 bases from V and 4 bases from J, with 19 bases in between. CDR1 DFQATT and CDR2 SNEGSKA come from the germline V gene (reference sequence). The CDR3 runs to 15 residues. The CDR3 sequence: CSATISTSAGETQYF. The CDR3 nucleotides are TGCAGTGCTACAATCTCGACCAGCGCGGGAGAGACCCAGTACTTC.

The V call is TRBV29-1, the J call TRBJ1-4; weak D call: TRBD1 (6 bases). CDR1 and CDR2 (germline): SQVTM, ANQGSEA. CDR3 length: 13 amino acids. The V end was cut by 7 bases, the J end by 6 bases, with 15 bases between. The CDR3 bases are TGCAGCGCTAGGGGACAAGGGTATGAAAAACTGTTTTTT. Amino acid sequence: CSARGQGYEKLFF.

This clonotype has a handful of counts. The V call is TRBV20-1, the J call TRBJ2-3, with 10 bases lining up with TRBD2. V lost 1 base and J lost 6; bases outside the gene matches: 13. There are 17 residues in the CDR3. CDR1 and CDR2 from the germline V gene are DFQATT and SNEGSKA (reference sequence). The CDR3 reads CSARGWRSGGADDTQYF. Written as DNA, the CDR3 is TGCAGTGCTAGAGGGTGGCGGAGCGGGGGGGCTGATGATACGCAGTATTTT.

This clonotype was picked up a small number of times. The chain is built from TRBV5-6 and TRBJ2-7, with 15 bases fitting TRBD2. The V gene end was trimmed by 5 bases and the J gene end by 5 bases; junction bases not matched to a gene: 5. The CDR3 is 15 amino acids. In germline, CDR1 is SGHDT, CDR2 YYEEEE. CDR3 DNA sequence: TGTGCCAGCAGATCGGGGACTAGCGGGAGGAACGAGCAGTACTTC. Its protein is CASRSGTSGRNEQYF.

This clonotype was seen only a few times. The chain carries TRBV4-3 and TRBJ1-3; D is unresolved. V was cut by 0 bases and J by 0 bases, with 6 bases left in between. The CDR3 consists of 15 residues. CDR1 is LGHNA and CDR2 is YSLEER in the germline V gene. The CDR3 sequence is CASSQDPGSGNTIYF. The CDR3 DNA reads TGCGCCAGCAGCCAAGATCCTGGCTCTGGAAACACCATATATTTT.

The chain links TRBV29-1 to TRBJ2-1, with 9 bases lining up with TRBD2. The CDR3 is 13 amino acids. The germline CDR1 and CDR2 sequences are SQVTM and ANQGSEA. With V trimmed by 4 bases and J by 9 bases, 7 bases remained unmatched. The CDR3 loop is CSVALAGSSEQFF. The CDR3 coding sequence is TGCAGCGTTGCTCTAGCGGGAAGCAGTGAGCAGTTCTTC.

The rearrangement links TRBV5-1 to TRBJ1-4; a weak D match, TRBD1 (5 bases). In germline, CDR1 is SGHRS, CDR2 YFSETQ. The CDR3 contains 15 residues. Trimming cost V 2 bases and J 3 bases, with 11 bases left between them. CDR3 sequence: CASSFKGFSNEKLFF. CDR3 DNA: TGCGCCAGCAGCTTCAAGGGGTTCTCTAATGAAAAACTGTTTTTT.

This clonotype was counted a few times. This sequence joins TRBV6-5 and TRBJ2-7; a possible D gene is TRBD2 (5 bases). The V gene lost 2 bases and the J gene lost 6 bases, with 8 bases spanning the gap. The germline CDR1 and CDR2 sequences are MNHEY and SVGAGI. The CDR3 is 12 residues long. CDR3 region: CASSYRGFEQYF. Here the CDR3 DNA reads TGTGCCAGCAGTTACCGGGGTTTCGAGCAGTACTTC.

This clonotype was observed a handful of times. The chain employs TRBV11-3 and TRBJ2-3, with unresolved D. Between the trimmed V and J ends, which lost 1 base and 2 bases, there was a span of 13 bases. The CDR3 is 16 amino acids. Germline loops: CDR1 SGHNT, CDR2 YENEEA. The chain's CDR3 is CASSLGQRENTDTQYF. Here the CDR3 DNA reads TGTGCCAGCAGCTTAGGCCAGCGAGAAAACACAGATACGCAGTATTTT.

This chain joins TRBV12-3 or TRBV12-4 and TRBJ2-1, with 12 bases identical to TRBD2. The CDR3 covers 17 residues. The V segment lost 4 bases and the J segment 8 bases; nucleotides outside the gene matches: 12. The CDR3 region has the DNA TGTGCCAGCAGTTCCCGACTAGCGGGAGCCGGGCAGGATGAGCAGTTCTTC. Protein product: CASSSRLAGAGQDEQFF.

This clonotype was observed a handful of times. V usage is TRBV6-5 and J usage is TRBJ2-1; no reliable D call. The V gene lost 8 bases and the J gene lost 9 bases, with 11 bases spanning the gap. The germline V gene encodes CDR1 MNHEY and CDR2 SVGAGI. This CDR3 is 11 amino acids long. The CDR3 nucleotides are TGTGCCAGCGTTTTCCTTAGTGAGCAGTTCTTC. Residues: CASVFLSEQFF.

This clonotype was recorded many times. The chain has TRBV20-1 and TRBJ2-7; 9 bases fit TRBD2. Germline trimming cut 3 bases from V and 6 bases from J; bases unmatched to any gene: 9. CDR1 DFQATT and CDR2 SNEGSKA come from the germline V gene (reference sequence). The CDR3 runs to 14 residues. The CDR3 sequence: CSARGAGGLGEQYF. The CDR3, as DNA: TGCAGTGCTAGGGGTGCGGGGGGGCTGGGCGAGCAGTACTTC.

This clonotype was observed many times. CDR3 nucleotide sequence: TGTGCCAGCAGTGAACTAGTTGTATTCTACGAGCAGTACTTC. It encodes CASSELVVFYEQYF. This rearrangement joins TRBV25-1 to TRBJ2-7, with D hard to call. Germline assignment: CDR1 MGHDK and CDR2 SYGVNS. The germline V and J ends were trimmed by 2 bases and 3 bases, with 11 bases remaining between them. CDR3 size: 14 residues.

This clonotype has more than one count but fewer than ten. The rearrangement uses TRBV29-1 and TRBJ1-2; D is possibly TRBD1 (6 bases). The V end was cut by 2 bases, the J end by 4 bases, with 14 bases between. Germline V lookup: CDR1 SQVTM, CDR2 ANQGSEA. CDR3 size: 14 residues. DNA for the CDR3: TGCAGCGTTGAAAGGGGGGATGGGGCCTATGGCTACACCTTC. It is translated as CSVERGDGAYGYTF.

In its sample, this clonotype was seen a few times. The V gene is TRBV7-2, the J gene TRBJ1-1; D gene ambiguous. The V gene lost 7 bases and the J gene lost 0 bases, with 15 bases spanning the gap. The CDR3 covers 15 residues. Per the germline V gene, CDR1 is SGHTA and CDR2 is FQGNSA. CDR3 in amino acids: CASTIRGWVNTEAFF. The CDR3 nucleotides read TGTGCCAGCACCATAAGAGGGTGGGTGAACACTGAAGCTTTCTTT.

This clonotype was counted between two and nine times. The rearrangement joins TRBV5-6 to TRBJ1-6; 10 bases agree with TRBD1. Germline CDR1 and CDR2: SGHDT and YYEEEE. The CDR3 runs to 16 residues. The J segment lost 7 bases and the V segment lost 3 bases, leaving 7 bases of the junction unmatched. DNA for the CDR3: TGTGCCAGCAGCTCCCGACAGGGGGCGCGCAATTCACCCCTCCACTTT. Protein sequence: CASSSRQGARNSPLHF.

On this clonotype: A single base separates this from a much larger clone, so it may be a read error. The chain combines TRBV5-1 with TRBJ1-5, with D unresolved. This CDR3 is built from 14 residues. Trimming stripped 4 bases from V and 5 bases from J, with 13 bases between. The germline V gene encodes CDR1 SGHRS and CDR2 YFSETQ. The CDR3 reads CASSPQHVHQPQHF. CDR3 in DNA: TGCGCCAGCAGCCCACAACATGTCCATCAGCCCCAGCATTTT.